This T cell receptor (beta chain) was recorded in a study of blood T cells in healthy people across ages. Study-wide context: About one barcoded beta molecule was captured per two T cells (by template switching).

CDR1 is SGHAT and CDR2 is FQNNGV in the germline V gene. The CDR3 is made up of 17 amino acids. Points on this clonotype: This may arise from a read error, as a much more abundant clone is one base away.

It was with a sample-barcoded 5' primer and a J-beta primer mix that a second PCR of about 6 to 12 cycles was run. TCRdb re-analysed the 5' RACE reads in MiXCR, keeping a single row per CDR3 protein. The table records over 600,000 distinct CDR3 sequences, about half of them present only once. This receptor was taken from an elderly man in good health. The source material was blood. The chain combines TRBV11-2 with TRBJ2-3, with TRBD2 as a possible D gene (5 bases). The CDR3 protein is CAGSLVVAGAITDTQYF. CDR3 sequence (DNA): TGTGCCGGCAGCTTAGTAGTGGCGGGCGCAATCACAGATACGCAGTATTTT.